The present T cell receptor beta chain was sequenced within a study of beta chain features in type 1 diabetes. The isolated RNA, all of it, was reverse transcribed, so expressed TCRB transcripts were what got sequenced. Data came from immunoSEQ multiplex PCR; TCRdb stores just in-frame clones and leaves some out. The sample includes 300,000 to 400,000 clones, 10% to 15% seen only once; the top ten take roughly 0.017%. This CDR3 has 14 residues. Germline values: CDR1 SGHNT, CDR2 YYREEE (reference sequence). Trimming shortened V by 0 bases and J by 4 bases, and 10 bases separated the two germline ends.

The chain joins TRBV5-4 to TRBJ2-5; the D is unclear. The sequenced sample consisted of naive CD4+ T cells from blood. The sequence derives from a man between 18 and 29 years old in good health. The chain's CDR3 is CASSLAGNRETQYF. The CDR3, as DNA: TGTGCCAGCAGCTTGGCGGGTAACCGAGAGACCCAGTACTTC.